This TCR beta chain was sequenced during a study of T cell responses to AZD1222 COVID-19 vaccine. CDR3 length: 17 amino acids. V shed 7 bases, J shed 7 bases, and the junction held 16 bases outside the gene matches. The germline gives CDR1 SGHVS, CDR2 FQNEAQ. Findings of the study overall: White British ancestry dominated among donors, who included more females, and clonal diversity was possibly underestimated. Vaccine-related CD4 TCRs covered spike, predominating at 160-218 and 743-854.

Profiling relied on immunoSEQ multiplex PCR, and the TCRdb table lists in-frame clones only, not all of them. The table lists tens of thousands of clones, 92% of them singletons, with approximately 5.2% in the top ten. As to this clone: Antigen: not known.

This sequence was found in an adult in good health. The V gene is TRBV7-8, the J gene TRBJ1-6; 7 nucleotides match TRBD1. The sample was peripheral blood, taken on day 0 of AZD1222 vaccination. Here the CDR3 reads CASTRLGGLTGNSPLHF. Here the CDR3 DNA reads TGTGCCAGCACCCGCCTAGGGGGATTGACAGGGAATTCACCCCTCCACTTT.